A single sample is the source of the 6 T cell receptor beta chains below, sequenced in a study of blood T cell repertoires in COVID-19. Only in-frame clones appear in the TCRdb table, and some are missing; sequencing was by immunoSEQ multiplex PCR. Among around 140,000 clones, approximately 84% were seen once, and the ten largest hold 15% to 20%. Sequencing used peripheral blood. The source is a woman aged 80 or over with acute or convalescent COVID-19.

The genes are TRBV18 and TRBJ1-4; D gene unclear. Germline CDR1 reads KGHSH; CDR2 reads LQKENI. The CDR3 is 15 residues long. V gave up 3 bases and J gave up 0 bases, with 8 bases separating them. In DNA, the CDR3 is TGTGCCAGCTCACCCCTACAGACAACTAATGAAAAACTGTTTTTT. Its translation: CASSPLQTTNEKLFF.

The gene calls are TRBV24-1 and TRBJ1-4; D uncertain. There are 15 residues in the CDR3. V lost 3 bases, J lost 1 base, and 8 bases lay in between. CDR1 is KGHDR and CDR2 is SFDVKD in the germline V gene. This CDR3 is CATSDLGLTNEKLFF. CDR3 in DNA: TGTGCCACCAGTGATCTAGGTCTAACTAATGAAAAACTGTTTTTT.

This clone is a singleton in its sample. Written as DNA, the CDR3 is TGCGCCAGCAGCTTCCTAGGACAGTTCCATAATGAAAAACTGTTTTTT. Encoded protein: CASSFLGQFHNEKLFF. The rearrangement joins TRBV5-1 to TRBJ1-4; possibly TRBD1 for D (6 bases). Trimming stripped 2 bases from V and 4 bases from J, with 15 bases between. CDR1 and CDR2 from the germline V gene are SGHRS and YFSETQ. The CDR3 has 16 residues.

This clone showed up just a few times. V and J are TRBV5-6 and TRBJ2-7; 11 nucleotides match TRBD2. Per the germline V gene, CDR1 is SGHDT and CDR2 is YYEEEE. CDR3 length equals 16 residues. V shed 2 bases, J shed 2 bases, and the junction held 6 bases outside the gene matches. As DNA, the CDR3 is TGTGCCAGCAGCTTCGGACAGGGACTAGCGGCCTACGAGCAGTACTTC. It specifies CASSFGQGLAAYEQYF.

This chain connects TRBV7-2 to TRBJ1-1, with D maybe TRBD1 (6 bases). The germline V gene has CDR1 SGHTA and CDR2 FQGNSA. The CDR3 totals 15 residues. With 5 bases removed from V and 0 bases from J, the gap between germline ends came to 13 bases. CDR3 region: CASSPRQVMNTEAFF. CDR3 in DNA: TGTGCCAGCAGCCCGAGACAGGTCATGAACACTGAAGCTTTCTTT.

The chain employs TRBV3-1 (or the pseudogene TRBV3-2) and TRBJ2-5; 14 positions match TRBD2. The CDR3 spans 18 residues. V gave up 3 bases and J gave up 4 bases; unmatched junction bases: 10. CDR1 is LGHDT and CDR2 is YNNKEL in the germline V gene (reference sequence). The CDR3 DNA sequence: TGTGCCAGCAGCCACCGGACTAGCGGGAGGAGACTGGGAGAGACCCAGTACTTC. Its protein is CASSHRTSGRRLGETQYF.